The entry below gives a single T cell receptor (beta chain) sequence along with its context. This table comes from immunoSEQ multiplex PCR, and its TCRdb copy is limited to in-frame clones, with some not included. The data contain roughly 99,000 clones, around 92% of them seen just once; the ten biggest clones take up about 0.78%. Trimming took 6 bases from V and 1 from J; bases not matched to a gene: 9. The CDR3 sequence is 16 residues long. Germline assignment: CDR1 SGHKS and CDR2 YYEKEE (reference sequence). The entry originates in a study of T cell changes during pregnancy in multiple sclerosis. The chain employs TRBV5-5 and TRBJ1-4, with 7 bases identical to TRBD1. The sequenced sample was peripheral blood, obtained in the third trimester of pregnancy. This clonotype was sampled from a female donor in good health, enrolled as a control in a pregnancy study. The CDR3 DNA is TGTGCCAGCAACTCACAACAGGGGAGAACTAATGAAAAACTGTTTTTT. Protein: CASNSQQGRTNEKLFF. Full variable domain (rest looked up from reference TRBV5-5 and TRBJ1-4): DAGVTQSPTHLIKTRGQQVTLRCSPISGHKSVSWYQQVLGQGPQFIFQYYEKEERGRGNFPDRFSARQFPNYSSELNVNALLLGDSALYLCASNSQQGRTNEKLFFGSGTQLSVL.